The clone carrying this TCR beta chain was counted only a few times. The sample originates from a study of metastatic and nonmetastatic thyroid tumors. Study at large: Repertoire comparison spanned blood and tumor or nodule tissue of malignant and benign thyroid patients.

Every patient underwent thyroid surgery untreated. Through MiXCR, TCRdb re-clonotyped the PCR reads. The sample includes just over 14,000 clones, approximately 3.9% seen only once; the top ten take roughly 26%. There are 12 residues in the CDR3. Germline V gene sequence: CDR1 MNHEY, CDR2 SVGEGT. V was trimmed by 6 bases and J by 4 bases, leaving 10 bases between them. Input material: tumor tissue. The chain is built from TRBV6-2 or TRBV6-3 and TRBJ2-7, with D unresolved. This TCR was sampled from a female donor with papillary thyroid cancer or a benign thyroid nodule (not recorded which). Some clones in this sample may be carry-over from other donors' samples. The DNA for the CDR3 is TGTGCCAGCAGCCATGCGGTATACGAGCAGTACTTC. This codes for CASSHAVYEQYF.